This TCR beta chain was recorded in a study of T-cell reconstitution after alpha-beta-depleted transplantation in children listed by TCRdb under 2016. About the study as a whole: Using TCR repertoire profiling, the study followed T-cell immune reconstitution in a quantitative way in children after TCRalphabeta/CD19-depleted allogeneic hematopoietic cell transplantation.

To prepare the library, PCR was applied. Sequencing was carried out with an Illumina HiSeq 2500. Molecular barcoding was employed in the preparation of TCR libraries, with unique molecular identifiers being used to normalize TCRbeta repertoire quantification. TCRdb reprocessed the public reads (quality trimming at Q25 with fastp, clone calling with MiXCR) and kept in-frame beta chains. Entries are consolidated by CDR3 protein sequence, retaining the most common genes and DNA. This sample has around 440,000 distinct CDR3 sequences in its table, and roughly a tenth of those were observed once. The biggest ten clones account for 2% to 2.5% of the sample. Trimming takes 3 bases from V and 7 bases from J, and the germline ends sit 16 bases apart. The CDR3 sequence holds 14 residues, the cysteine and phenylalanine included. Of the read, only the CDR3 DNA is kept; its 42 bases are in frame from base 1. The germline V gene specifies ENHRY as CDR1 and SYGVKD as CDR2.

The label giving this sample's treatment or condition can be read as: allogeneic hematopoietic cell transplantation with graft depleted of TCRalphabeta T cells and CD19 B cells. Transplant recipients were children who received TCRalphabeta/CD19-depleted allogeneic hematopoietic cell grafts. A word on this clonotype: Its antigen has not been determined. No qualities accompany the bases; no much larger clone lies one base away.

What the research found in general, with its limitations: The frequencies of hyperexpanded clones fell over the following months, and after one year, T-cell counts and TCRbeta diversity were mostly attributed to newly produced T cells. The apparently early recovery of alphabetaT-cell counts about two months after transplant reportedly depended on only several hundred rapidly expanded clones that came from non-depleted graft cells. In some patients, the high TCRbeta diversity seen at day 60 was put down to recipient T cells and intrathymic progenitors that had survived conditioning.

The chain links TRBV10-3 with TRBJ2-7; confidence is insufficient to name the D gene. Sample: PBMCs, taken before TCRalphabeta/CD19-depleted stem cell transplant. The TCR sequence derives from a child aged 2-15 years with inherited bone marrow failure, due to receive a stem cell transplant. The nucleotides are TGTGCCATCAGTGATGCTACACTGCAGGAGGAGCAGTACTTC. It encodes CAISDATLQEEQYF.